The 13 T cell receptor beta chains given below trace back to one sample, sequenced in a study of shared clonotypes between healthy human individuals. Libraries were prepared by immunoSEQ multiplex PCR; TCRdb keeps only in-frame clonotypes and omits some of them. The top ten clones hold 0.9% to 1.3% of a sample with millions of clones, about 95% of them seen once. CD8 cells regarded as naive lacked CD45RO, were positively chosen for CCR7, and omitted terminally differentiated effector memory CD45RA+ cells. Material for sequencing was naive CD8+ T cells sorted from blood. The receptors come from a man aged 18 to 30 in good health.

The genes are TRBV28 and TRBJ2-7; a possible D gene is TRBD2 (5 bases). Per germline, CDR1 MDHEN and CDR2 SYDVKM. The CDR3 covers 14 residues. Trimming removed 3 bases from V and 4 bases from J, with 13 bases in between. CDR3 region: CASSFWRTGYEQYF. The DNA for the CDR3 is TGTGCCAGCAGTTTCTGGCGAACGGGGTACGAGCAGTACTTC.

The chain has TRBV10-2 and TRBJ2-3; TRBD2 agrees at 9 bases. This CDR3 contains 16 residues. V was clipped by 7 bases and J by 5 bases; unmatched bases: 13. CDR1 and CDR2 (germline): WSHSY, SAAADI. The CDR3 is CASNRGAGGLQDTQYF. The CDR3 nucleotides are TGCGCCAGCAACCGAGGGGCGGGGGGGCTGCAAGATACGCAGTATTTT.

The chain joins TRBV4-3 to TRBJ1-5, with 7 nucleotides matching TRBD1. The V gene's germline CDR1 is LGHNA and CDR2 YSLEER. The V and J ends lost 2 bases and 4 bases, in that order; junction bases with no gene match: 2. The CDR3 extends over 14 amino acids. The CDR3 is CASSQYRGNQPQHF. The CDR3 bases are TGCGCCAGCAGCCAATACAGGGGAAATCAGCCCCAGCATTTT.

This sequence joins TRBV4-2 and TRBJ2-7; TRBD2 is a possible D gene (6 bases). V lost 5 bases and J lost 4, with 21 bases in between. This CDR3 region has 16 residues. The germline V gene encodes CDR1 LGHNA and CDR2 YNFKEQ. This CDR3 is CASSIGPDYPSYEQYF. The CDR3, as DNA: TGTGCCAGCAGCATAGGCCCGGACTACCCGAGTTACGAGCAGTACTTC.

The chain links TRBV4-1 to TRBJ2-7; D is possibly TRBD1 (5 bases). The germline V gene encodes CDR1 MGHRA and CDR2 YSYEKL. V lost 0 bases and J lost 0, with 18 bases in between. The CDR3 is made up of 18 amino acids. CDR3 DNA sequence: TGCGCCAGCAGCCAAGATTGGCAGGGCGGCCCCCTCTCCTACGAGCAGTACTTC. It specifies CASSQDWQGGPLSYEQYF.

The chain uses TRBV7-9 and TRBJ2-1; the match to TRBD1 covers 10 bases. Germline V gene sequence: CDR1 SEHNR, CDR2 FQNEAQ (reference sequence). The V gene end was trimmed by 0 bases and the J gene end by 6 bases; junction bases not matched to a gene: 2. The CDR3 runs 15 residues. The CDR3 sequence is CASSLAGTGVNEQFF. CDR3 nucleotides: TGTGCCAGCAGCTTAGCCGGGACAGGGGTCAATGAGCAGTTCTTC.

This rearrangement joins TRBV4-1 to TRBJ2-7, with D possibly matching TRBD2 (5 bases). Germline V CDR1 and CDR2: MGHRA, YSYEKL. With 5 bases removed from V and 2 bases from J, the gap between germline ends came to 16 bases. This CDR3 comprises 15 residues. CDR3 DNA sequence: TGCGCCAGCAGCTGGCTTCGCCGGGGAGCCTACGAGCAGTACTTC. Its protein product is CASSWLRRGAYEQYF.

This CDR3 is CASSLTGNLGEQYF. CDR3 in DNA: TGTGCCAGCAGCCTGACAGGTAACCTTGGAGAGCAGTACTTC. V usage is TRBV5-4 and J usage is TRBJ2-7; maybe TRBD1 (6 bases). This CDR3 is 14 amino acids long. From germline, CDR1 is SGHNT and CDR2 YYREEE (reference sequence). The ends were cut back, 4 bases at V and 7 bases at J, with 18 bases in the middle. The entire variable domain, with the rest obtained from reference TRBV5-4 and TRBJ2-7, is as follows: ETGVTQSPTHLIKTRGQQVTLRCSSQSGHNTVSWYQQALGQGPQFIFQYYREEENGRGNFPPRFSGLQFPNYSSELNVNALELDDSALYLCASSLTGNLGEQYFGPGTRLTVT.

This sequence joins TRBV4-1 and TRBJ2-1; TRBD2 agrees at 13 bases. With 5 bases clipped from V and 7 bases from J, the junction kept 5 bases outside the gene matches. Germline V gene sequence: CDR1 MGHRA, CDR2 YSYEKL. The CDR3 is 15 residues long. CDR3 bases: TGCGCCAGCAGCATACCGGGACTAGCGGGAAATGAGCAGTTCTTC. It specifies CASSIPGLAGNEQFF.

In the case of this clone: The sample contains more than one DNA sequence encoding this CDR3. The J gene is TRBJ2-7, the V gene TRBV9, with D unclear. Trimming left V 0 bases short and J 0 bases short, with 4 bases between. Germline CDR1 SGDLS, CDR2 YYNGEE. CDR3 length: 13 amino acids. CDR3 nucleotide sequence: TGTGCCAGCAGCGTAGGCCCCTCCTACGAGCAGTACTTC. Translating gives CASSVGPSYEQYF.

This clone has only one observation. The chain joins TRBV5-1 to TRBJ1-1, with D unclear. This CDR3 contains 16 residues. V was trimmed by 1 base and J by 1 base, leaving 14 bases between them. The germline V gene encodes CDR1 SGHRS and CDR2 YFSETQ. CDR3 residues: CASSLSGDWRNTEAFF. The CDR3 DNA reads TGCGCCAGCAGCTTGTCAGGAGACTGGAGGAACACTGAAGCTTTCTTT.

The chain has TRBV9 and TRBJ2-1; 9 positions agree with TRBD2. This CDR3 has 14 residues. V lost 3 bases and J lost 12; bases outside the gene matches: 10. Looked up from germline, CDR1 is SGDLS and CDR2 is YYNGEE. The CDR3 DNA is TGTGCCAGCAGCGAAGGTAGCGGGAGACCGAGGCAGTTCTTC. Amino acids: CASSEGSGRPRQFF.

The CDR3: CASSLVTGGTEAFF. The CDR3 DNA is TGTGCCAGCAGCCTAGTAACGGGGGGCACTGAAGCTTTCTTT. The rearrangement uses TRBV28 and TRBJ1-1; D is perhaps TRBD1 (5 bases). CDR3 size: 14 residues. Germline CDR1 MDHEN, CDR2 SYDVKM. The V and J ends lost 6 bases and 4 bases respectively, with 15 bases between them.